This TCR beta chain was sequenced during a study of CD4 and CD8 cells across lung adenocarcinoma regions. From the PCR reads, TCRdb called clonotypes with MiXCR, one entry per CDR3 protein. The profile covers around 20,000 distinct CDR3 sequences, with 46% appearing a single time and roughly 18% taken by the ten largest. The origin of this receptor is a male donor with lung adenocarcinoma. The CD4 and CD8 labels of this study may be unreliable. The specimen was CD4+ T cells from the margin of a lung tumor.

Here the CDR3 DNA reads TGTGCCAGGGGGACGGGGGGCCGTGACACAGATACGCAGTACTTC. Protein product: CARGTGGRDTDTQYF. This sequence joins TRBV27 and TRBJ2-3, with D tentatively TRBD2 (7 bases). The better agreement between TRBJ2-7 and the DNA end casts doubt on the J call. This CDR3 spans 15 amino acids. Germline V gene lookup returns CDR1 MNHEY and CDR2 SMNVEV (reference sequence).